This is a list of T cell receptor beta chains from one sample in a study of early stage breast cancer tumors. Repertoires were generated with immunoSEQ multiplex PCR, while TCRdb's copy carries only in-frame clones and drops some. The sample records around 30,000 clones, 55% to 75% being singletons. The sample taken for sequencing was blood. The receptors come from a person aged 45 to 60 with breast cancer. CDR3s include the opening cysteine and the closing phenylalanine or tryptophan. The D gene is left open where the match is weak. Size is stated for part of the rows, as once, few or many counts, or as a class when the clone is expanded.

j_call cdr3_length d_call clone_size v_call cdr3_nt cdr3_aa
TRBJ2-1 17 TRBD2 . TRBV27 TGTGCCAGCAGTATCGAACCACTAGCGGAGTCCTACAATGAGCAGTTCTTC CASSIEPLAESYNEQFF
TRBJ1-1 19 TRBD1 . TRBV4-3 TGCGCCAGCAGCCAGGATCCGACCGGGACAGGGCTCGGGAACACTGAAGCTTTCTTT CASSQDPTGTGLGNTEAFF
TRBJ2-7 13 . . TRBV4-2 TGTGCCAGCAGCCAACCGGGAGAAAACGAGCAGTACTTC CASSQPGENEQYF
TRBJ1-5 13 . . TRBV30 TGTGCCTGGAGTCTGGACGGGGGAGGGCCCCAGCATTTT CAWSLDGGGPQHF
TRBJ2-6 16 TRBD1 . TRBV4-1 TGCGCCAGCAACGGACAGGCCCGCTCTGGGGCCAACGTCCTGACTTTC CASNGQARSGANVLTF
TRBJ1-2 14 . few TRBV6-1 TGTGCCAGCAGTGAGAAGGGTCTGGCCTATGGCTACACCTTC CASSEKGLAYGYTF
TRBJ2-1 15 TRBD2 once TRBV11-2 TGTGCCAGTACCTACGGGACTAGCGGGTTAAATGAGCAGTTCTTC CASTYGTSGLNEQFF
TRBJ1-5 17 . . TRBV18 TGTGCCAGCTCACCACCGGGCCAAGGGAGGAGCAATCAGCCCCAGCATTTT CASSPPGQGRSNQPQHF
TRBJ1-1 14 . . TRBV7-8 TGTGCCAGCAGCTTAGGGGGGCGAAACACTGAAGCTTTCTTT CASSLGGRNTEAFF
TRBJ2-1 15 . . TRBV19 TGTGCCAGTAGAGGGACCCAGAGCTCCTACAATGAGCAGTTCTTC CASRGTQSSYNEQFF
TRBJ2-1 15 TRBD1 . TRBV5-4 TGTGCCAGCAGCCCCCCCGGGACAGGGACTCCTGAGCAGTTCTTC CASSPPGTGTPEQFF
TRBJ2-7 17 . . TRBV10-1 TGCGCCAGCAGTGAGTCCCCTGATTGTGACAACTCCTACGAGCAGTACTTC CASSESPDCDNSYEQYF
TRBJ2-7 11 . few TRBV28 TGTGCCAGCAGTTTAGGGTACGAGCAGTACTTC CASSLGYEQYF
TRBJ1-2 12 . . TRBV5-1 TGCGCCAGCAGCTCATCGACAGCCGGCTACACCTTC CASSSSTAGYTF
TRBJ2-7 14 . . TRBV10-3 TGTGCCATCAGTGTGGGACACAGCTCCTACGAGCAGTACTTC CAISVGHSSYEQYF
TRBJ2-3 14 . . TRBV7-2 TGTGCCAGCAGCTTAGGACTGGGCACAGATACGCAGTATTTT CASSLGLGTDTQYF
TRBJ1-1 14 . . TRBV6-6 TGTGCCAGCAGCCTACAGGATGGGAGCACTGAAGCTTTCTTT CASSLQDGSTEAFF
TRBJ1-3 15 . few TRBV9 TGTGCCAGCAGCGATGGCGGCGACTCTGGAAACACCATATATTTT CASSDGGDSGNTIYF
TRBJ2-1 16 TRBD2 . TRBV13 TGTGCCAGCAGCTTAGGACTAGCGGGAGGATGGGGTGAGCAGTTCTTC CASSLGLAGGWGEQFF
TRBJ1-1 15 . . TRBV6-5 TGTGCCAGCAGTTTATCAGGGGCGGGCAACACTGAAGCTTTCTTT CASSLSGAGNTEAFF
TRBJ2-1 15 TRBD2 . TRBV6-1 TGTGCCAGCAGTTCGACTAGCGGGAGGGCCGAGGAGCAGTTCTTC CASSSTSGRAEEQFF
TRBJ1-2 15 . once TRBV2 TGTGCCAGCAGTGAATTTGGCAGGGGAAACTATGGCTACACCTTC CASSEFGRGNYGYTF
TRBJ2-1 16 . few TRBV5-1 TGCGCCAGCAGCTTGGCGGGGGGCTCCCTAGGGGATGAGCAGTTCTTC CASSLAGGSLGDEQFF
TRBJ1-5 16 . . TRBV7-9 TGTGCCAGCAGCTATCTCGCGACAGGCGGGAATCAGCCCCAGCATTTT CASSYLATGGNQPQHF
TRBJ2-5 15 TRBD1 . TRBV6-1 TGTGCCAGCGTTTTCCTCGGGACAGTCCAAGAGACCCAGTACTTC CASVFLGTVQETQYF
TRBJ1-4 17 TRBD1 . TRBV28 TGTGCCAGCAGTTTACTCGGACAGGGAAGGGCTAATGAAAAACTGTTTTTT CASSLLGQGRANEKLFF
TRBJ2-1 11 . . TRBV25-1 TGTGCCAGCAGTGATGGAAATGAGCAGTTCTTC CASSDGNEQFF
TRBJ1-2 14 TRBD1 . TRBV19 TGTGCCAGCCTCCCGGGGACAGGGTTGGATGGCTACACCTTC CASLPGTGLDGYTF
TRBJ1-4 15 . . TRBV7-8 TGTGCCAGCAGCTCCCCGGGGGGGCTTAATGAAAAACTGTTTTTT CASSSPGGLNEKLFF
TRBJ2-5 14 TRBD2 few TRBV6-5 TGTGCCAGCAGGGGACTAGCGGTCAGAGAGACCCAGTACTTC CASRGLAVRETQYF
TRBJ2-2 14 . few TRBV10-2 TGCGCCAGCAGGGACAGCGGAGCCACCGGGGAGCTGTTTTTT CASRDSGATGELFF
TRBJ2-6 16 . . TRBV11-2 TGTGCCAGCAGCTTAGGGGGGACATCCGGGGCCAACGTCCTGACTTTC CASSLGGTSGANVLTF
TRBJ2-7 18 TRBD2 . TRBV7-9 TGTGCCAGCAGCCCGAGGACTAGCGGGAGAATAGGCTCCTACGAGCAGTACTTC CASSPRTSGRIGSYEQYF
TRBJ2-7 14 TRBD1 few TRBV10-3 TGTGCCATCAGTGGGGGACAGAAAGCCTACGAGCAGTACTTC CAISGGQKAYEQYF
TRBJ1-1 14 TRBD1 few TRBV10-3 TGTGCCATCAGAGGGACAGCCGAAAACACTGAAGCTTTCTTT CAIRGTAENTEAFF
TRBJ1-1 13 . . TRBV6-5 TGTGCCAGCAGTTCCCCTCCTGCCACTGAAGCTTTCTTT CASSSPPATEAFF
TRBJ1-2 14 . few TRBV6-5 TGTGCCAGCAGTTACGGGGGGGCGCAGGATGGCTACACCTTC CASSYGGAQDGYTF
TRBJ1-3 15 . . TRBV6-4 TGTGCCAGCAGTGGGGACGGCCAGGGGGGAAACACCATATATTTT CASSGDGQGGNTIYF
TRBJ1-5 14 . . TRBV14 TGTGCCAGCAGCCTGGGAAACAGCAATCAGCCCCAGCATTTT CASSLGNSNQPQHF
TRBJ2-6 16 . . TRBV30 TGTGCCTGGAGAGAGCAGGGAAACCCTGGGGCCAACGTCCTGACTTTC CAWREQGNPGANVLTF
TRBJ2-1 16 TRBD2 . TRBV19 TGTGCCAGTAGTAAAGTCCGGCTAGCGGTATACAATGAGCAGTTCTTC CASSKVRLAVYNEQFF
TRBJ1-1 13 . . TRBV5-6 TGTGCCAGCAGCTTGGCCGGGCCCACTGAAGCTTTCTTT CASSLAGPTEAFF
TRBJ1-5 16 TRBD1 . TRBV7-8 TGTGCCAGCAGCTTATCCGACAGGGGGCTAAATCAGCCCCAGCATTTT CASSLSDRGLNQPQHF
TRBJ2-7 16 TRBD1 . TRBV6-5 TGTGCCAGCAGTTACTCGACAGGGGAGGACTCCTACGAGCAGTACTTC CASSYSTGEDSYEQYF
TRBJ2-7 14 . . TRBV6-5 TGTGCCAGCAGTTCCTTCGGGGGCCCCTACGAGCAGTACTTC CASSSFGGPYEQYF
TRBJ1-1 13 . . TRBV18 TGTGCCAGCTCACCTAACACACGGACTGAAGCTTTCTTT CASSPNTRTEAFF
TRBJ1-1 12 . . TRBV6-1 TGTGCCAGCGGGAGCGCCCTTACCCGAGCTTTCTTT CASGSALTRAFF
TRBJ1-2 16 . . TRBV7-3 TGTGCCAGCAGCCGTGGAACAGGACAACATAACTATGGCTACACCTTC CASSRGTGQHNYGYTF